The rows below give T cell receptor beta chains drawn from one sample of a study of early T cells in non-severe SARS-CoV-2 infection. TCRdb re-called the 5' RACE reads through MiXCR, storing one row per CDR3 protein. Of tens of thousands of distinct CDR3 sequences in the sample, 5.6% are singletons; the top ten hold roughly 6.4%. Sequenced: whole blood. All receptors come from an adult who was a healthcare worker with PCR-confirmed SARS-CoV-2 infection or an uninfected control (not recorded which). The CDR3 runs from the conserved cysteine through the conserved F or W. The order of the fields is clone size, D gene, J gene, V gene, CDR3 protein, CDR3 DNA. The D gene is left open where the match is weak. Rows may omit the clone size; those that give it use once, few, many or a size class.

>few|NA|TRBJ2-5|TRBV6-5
CASSYSWGQETQYF
TGTGCCAGCAGTTACTCTTGGGGGCAAGAGACCCAGTACTTC
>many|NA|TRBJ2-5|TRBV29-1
CSVGAKQETQYF
TGCAGCGTTGGGGCCAAACAAGAGACCCAGTACTTC
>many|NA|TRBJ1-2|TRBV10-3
CAISIGQSNYGYTF
TGTGCCATCAGCATCGGACAGTCTAACTATGGCTACACCTTC
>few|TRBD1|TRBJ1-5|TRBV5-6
CASSRDRGNNQPQHF
TGTGCCAGCAGCAGAGACAGGGGAAACAATCAGCCCCAGCATTTT
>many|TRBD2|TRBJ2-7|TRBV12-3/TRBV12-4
CASSFRGSGIYEQYF
TGTGCCAGCAGTTTCCGCGGTAGCGGGATCTACGAGCAGTACTTC
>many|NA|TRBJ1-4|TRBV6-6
CASWGWRVDATNEKLFF
TGTGCCAGCTGGGGGTGGCGGGTCGATGCAACTAATGAAAAACTGTTTTTT
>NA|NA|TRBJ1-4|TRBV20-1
CSARSTRGHGEKLFF
TGCAGTGCTAGATCGACAAGGGGACATGGTGAAAAACTGTTTTTT
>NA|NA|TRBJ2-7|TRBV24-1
CATSAQPGSHLYF
TGTGCCACCAGTGCGCAACCAGGGAGCCATCTGTACTTC
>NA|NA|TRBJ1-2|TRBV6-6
CASSYPRTWGDGYTF
TGTGCCAGCAGTTATCCCCGTACATGGGGCGATGGCTACACCTTC
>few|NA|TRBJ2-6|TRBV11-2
CASSPGSRSPGANVLTF
TGTGCCAGCAGCCCCGGATCCCGCTCGCCTGGGGCCAACGTCCTGACTTTC
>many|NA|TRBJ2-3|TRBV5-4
CASSPEPHTDTQYF
TGTGCCAGCAGCCCGGAACCTCACACAGATACGCAGTATTTT
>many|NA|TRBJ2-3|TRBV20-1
CSARAGIGTDTQYF
TGCAGTGCTAGAGCCGGTATAGGCACAGATACGCAGTATTTT
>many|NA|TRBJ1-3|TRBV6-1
CASSEGAVNTIYF
TGTGCCAGCAGTGAAGGGGCCGTCAACACCATATATTTT
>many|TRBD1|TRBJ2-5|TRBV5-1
CASSRQGSLETQYF
TGCGCCAGCAGCCGACAGGGGTCCCTAGAGACCCAGTACTTC
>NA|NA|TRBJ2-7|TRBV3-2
CASSPQPAGGLYEQYF
TGTGCCAGCAGCCCGCAACCAGCCGGTGGCCTCTACGAGCAGTACTTC
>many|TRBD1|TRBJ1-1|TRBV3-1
CASSLSGGPEAFF
TGTGCCAGCAGCCTCTCAGGGGGGCCTGAAGCTTTCTTT
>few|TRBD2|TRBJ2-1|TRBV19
CASSTLILAKKGNEQFF
TGTGCCAGTAGTACCCTCATACTAGCGAAAAAAGGTAATGAGCAGTTCTTC
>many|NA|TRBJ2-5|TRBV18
CASHAVPQETQYF
TGTGCCAGCCACGCCGTCCCTCAAGAGACCCAGTACTTC
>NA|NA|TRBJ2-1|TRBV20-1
CSARLGARYNEQFF
TGCAGTGCTAGACTGGGGGCTCGCTACAATGAGCAGTTCTTC
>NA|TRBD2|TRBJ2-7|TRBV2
CASPGSGRAHEQYF
TGTGCCAGCCCGGGGAGCGGGAGAGCCCACGAGCAGTACTTC
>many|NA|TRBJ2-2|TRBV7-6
CASSLITGELFF
TGTGCCAGCAGCTTAATCACCGGGGAGCTGTTTTTT
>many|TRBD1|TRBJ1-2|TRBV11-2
CASSSPRRGKIYGYTF
TGTGCCAGCAGCTCACCCCGCAGGGGGAAAATCTATGGCTACACCTTC
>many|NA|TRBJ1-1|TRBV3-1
CASSRGGAVNTEAFF
TGTGCCAGCAGCCGCGGGGGAGCGGTGAACACTGAAGCTTTCTTT
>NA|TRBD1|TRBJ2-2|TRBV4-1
CASSQGGQGKNTGELFF
TGCGCCAGCAGCCAAGGGGGACAGGGGAAAAACACCGGGGAGCTGTTTTTT
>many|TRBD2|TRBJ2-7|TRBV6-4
CASGIVVREVGEQYF
TGTGCCAGCGGGATTGTTGTACGGGAGGTTGGAGAGCAGTACTTC
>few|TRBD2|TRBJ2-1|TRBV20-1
CSAREGLAGAYNEQFF
TGCAGTGCTAGAGAGGGGCTAGCGGGGGCCTACAATGAGCAGTTCTTC
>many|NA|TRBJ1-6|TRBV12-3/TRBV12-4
CASWVGPGDSPLHF
TGTGCCAGCTGGGTGGGGCCGGGAGATTCACCCCTCCACTTT
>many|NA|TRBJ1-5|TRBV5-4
CASSPDWDQPQHF
TGTGCCAGCAGCCCCGATTGGGATCAGCCCCAGCATTTT
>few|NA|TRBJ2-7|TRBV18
CASSRWSSYEQYF
TGTGCCAGCTCCCGATGGAGCTCCTACGAGCAGTACTTC
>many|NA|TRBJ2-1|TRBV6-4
CASSRTGEDEQFF
TGTGCCAGCAGTCGGACTGGGGAGGATGAGCAGTTCTTC
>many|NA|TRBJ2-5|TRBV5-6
CASSLRSEETQYF
TGTGCCAGCAGCTTGCGTAGCGAAGAGACCCAGTACTTC
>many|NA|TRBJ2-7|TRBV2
CASSGRDLADYEQYF
TGTGCCAGCAGTGGCCGTGACCTAGCTGACTACGAGCAGTACTTC
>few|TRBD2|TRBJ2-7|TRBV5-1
CASRGGLAGEEQYF
TGCGCCAGCAGGGGCGGACTAGCGGGAGAGGAGCAGTACTTC
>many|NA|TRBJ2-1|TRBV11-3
CASSSPMGRGNSYNEQFF
TGTGCCAGCAGCTCCCCGATGGGACGAGGTAACTCCTACAATGAGCAGTTCTTC
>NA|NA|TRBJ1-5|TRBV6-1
CASSPTGPLNQPQHF
TGTGCCAGCAGTCCTACAGGGCCCCTCAATCAGCCCCAGCATTTT
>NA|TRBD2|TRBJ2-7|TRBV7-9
CASSTYMGLAGVFEQYF
TGTGCCAGCAGCACATATATGGGACTAGCGGGAGTGTTTGAGCAGTACTTC
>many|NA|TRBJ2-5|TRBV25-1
CASMRDGGTQYF
TGTGCCAGCATGCGGGACGGGGGGACCCAGTACTTC
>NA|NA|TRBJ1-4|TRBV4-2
CASSRGSGGVNEKLFF
TGTGCCAGCAGCCGGGGCAGCGGAGGGGTCAATGAAAAACTGTTTTTT
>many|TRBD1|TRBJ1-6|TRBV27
CASSWDSLDNSPLHF
TGTGCCAGCAGTTGGGACAGTCTGGATAATTCACCCCTCCACTTT
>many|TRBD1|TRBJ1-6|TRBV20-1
CSAPQGTNSPLHF
TGCAGTGCTCCACAGGGGACGAATTCACCCCTCCACTTT
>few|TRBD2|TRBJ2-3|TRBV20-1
CSAPPGLDLTDTQYF
TGCAGTGCCCCTCCGGGACTAGACTTGACAGATACGCAGTATTTT
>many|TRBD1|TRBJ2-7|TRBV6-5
CASNRGHKAVYEQYF
TGTGCCAGCAACAGGGGCCATAAGGCAGTCTACGAGCAGTACTTC
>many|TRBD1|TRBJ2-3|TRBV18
CASSDRGGGLDTQYF
TGTGCCAGCTCAGACAGGGGTGGTGGACTCGATACGCAGTATTTT
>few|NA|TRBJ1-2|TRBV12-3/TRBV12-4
CASSLGTGYTF
TGTGCCAGCAGTTTAGGGACGGGCTACACCTTC
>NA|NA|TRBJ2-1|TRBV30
CAWGGTGPDEQFF
TGTGCCTGGGGGGGGACTGGGCCGGACGAGCAGTTCTTC
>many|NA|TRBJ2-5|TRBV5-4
CASSTGLQETQYF
TGTGCCAGCAGCACGGGACTGCAAGAGACCCAGTACTTC
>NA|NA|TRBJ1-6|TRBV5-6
CASNLRAGTNSPLHF
TGTGCCAGCAACCTGCGGGCAGGGACGAATTCACCCCTCCACTTT
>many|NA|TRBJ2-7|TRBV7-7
CASSSLGQGGEQYF
TGTGCTAGCAGCTCCCTGGGGCAGGGCGGCGAGCAGTACTTC
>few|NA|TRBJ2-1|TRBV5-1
CASSLSEQMKQFF
TGCGCCAGCAGCTTGTCGGAGCAAATGAAGCAGTTCTTC
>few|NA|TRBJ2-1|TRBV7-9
CASSPGAGSLEYNEQFF
TGTGCCAGCAGCCCGGGTGCCGGATCGCTAGAATACAATGAGCAGTTCTTC
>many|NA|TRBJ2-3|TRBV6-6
CASKAPTTITDTQYF
TGTGCCAGCAAGGCTCCTACTACAATCACAGATACGCAGTATTTT
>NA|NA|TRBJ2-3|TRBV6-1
CASSPLGTSQDTQYF
TGTGCCAGCAGTCCACTGGGGACGTCCCAGGATACGCAGTATTTT
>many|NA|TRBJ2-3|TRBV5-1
CASSWEITDTQYF
TGCGCCAGCAGCTGGGAGATCACAGATACGCAGTATTTT
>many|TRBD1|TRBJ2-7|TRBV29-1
CSAQTGANEQYF
TGCAGCGCCCAGACAGGGGCCAACGAGCAGTACTTC
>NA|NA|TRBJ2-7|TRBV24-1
CATSDASTYEQYF
TGTGCCACCAGTGATGCCTCTACCTACGAGCAGTACTTC
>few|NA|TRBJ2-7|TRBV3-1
CASSQDGPSYEQYF
TGTGCCAGCAGCCAGGACGGACCCTCCTACGAGCAGTACTTC
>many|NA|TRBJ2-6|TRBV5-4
CASSLPHQGLSGANVLTF
TGTGCCAGCAGCTTACCTCATCAGGGACTCTCTGGGGCCAACGTCCTGACTTTC
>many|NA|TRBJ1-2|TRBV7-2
CASSLPPNYGYTF
TGTGCCAGCAGCTTACCGCCAAACTATGGCTACACCTTC
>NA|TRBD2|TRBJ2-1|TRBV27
CDSSLLAAPSSNEQFF
TGTGACAGCAGTTTACTAGCGGCCCCCTCGAGCAATGAGCAGTTCTTC